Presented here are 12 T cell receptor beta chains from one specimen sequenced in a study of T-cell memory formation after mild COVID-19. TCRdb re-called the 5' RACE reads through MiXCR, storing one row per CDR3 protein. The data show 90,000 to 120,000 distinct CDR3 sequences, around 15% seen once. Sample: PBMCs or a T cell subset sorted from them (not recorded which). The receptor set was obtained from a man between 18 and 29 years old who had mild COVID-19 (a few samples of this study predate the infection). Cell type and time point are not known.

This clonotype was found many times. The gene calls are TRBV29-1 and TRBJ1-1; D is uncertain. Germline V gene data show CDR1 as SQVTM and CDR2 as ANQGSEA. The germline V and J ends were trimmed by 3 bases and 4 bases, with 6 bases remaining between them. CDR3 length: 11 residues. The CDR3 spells CSVDRSTEAFF. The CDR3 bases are TGCAGCGTTGATCGCAGCACTGAAGCTTTCTTT.

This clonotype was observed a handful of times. CDR3 in amino acids: CASSYMGIGGELFF. CDR3 nucleotides: TGTGCCAGCAGTTACATGGGGATTGGCGGGGAGCTGTTTTTT. The chain employs TRBV6-5 and TRBJ2-2; D is ambiguous. Germline values: CDR1 MNHEY, CDR2 SVGAGI. The CDR3 runs to 14 residues. V was trimmed by 2 bases and J by 7 bases, leaving 11 bases between them.

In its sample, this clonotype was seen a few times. CDR3: CASSQDPGQGVTGELFF. The CDR3 region has the DNA TGCGCCAGCAGCCAAGACCCGGGACAGGGGGTGACCGGGGAGCTGTTTTTT. The V gene is TRBV4-1, the J gene TRBJ2-2, with 11 bases aligning to TRBD1. Unmatched junction bases numbered 5, after V lost 0 bases and J lost 5 bases. This CDR3 comprises 17 residues. CDR1 and CDR2 (germline): MGHRA, YSYEKL.

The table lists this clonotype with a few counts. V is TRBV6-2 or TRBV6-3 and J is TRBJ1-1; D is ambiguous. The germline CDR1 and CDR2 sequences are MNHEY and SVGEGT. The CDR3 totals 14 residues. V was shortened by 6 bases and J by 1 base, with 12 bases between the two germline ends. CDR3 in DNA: TGTGCCAGCAGACAGATTCTCGAGAACACTGAAGCTTTCTTT. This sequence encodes CASRQILENTEAFF.

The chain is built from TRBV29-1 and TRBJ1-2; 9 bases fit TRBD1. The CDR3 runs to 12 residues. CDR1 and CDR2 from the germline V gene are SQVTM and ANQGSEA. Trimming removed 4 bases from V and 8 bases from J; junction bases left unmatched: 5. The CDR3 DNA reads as TGCAGCGTTGTCGGGACAGGGATAGGCTACACCTTC. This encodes CSVVGTGIGYTF.

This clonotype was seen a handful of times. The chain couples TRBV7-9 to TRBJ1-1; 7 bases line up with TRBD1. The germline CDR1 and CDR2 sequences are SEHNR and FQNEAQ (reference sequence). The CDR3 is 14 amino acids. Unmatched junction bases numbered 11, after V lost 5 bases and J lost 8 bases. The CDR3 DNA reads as TGTGCCAGCAGCCCAAAAATTTGGACAGGAGAAGCTTTCTTT. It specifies CASSPKIWTGEAFF.

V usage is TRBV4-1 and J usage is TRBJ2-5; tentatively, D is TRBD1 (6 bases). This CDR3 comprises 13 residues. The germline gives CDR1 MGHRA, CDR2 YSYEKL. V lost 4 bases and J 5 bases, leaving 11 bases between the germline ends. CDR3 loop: CASSPSQGETQYF. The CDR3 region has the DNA TGCGCCAGCAGCCCCTCCCAGGGGGAGACCCAGTACTTC.

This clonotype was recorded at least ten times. The CDR3 is CATSKSGPMNTGELFF. Written as DNA, the CDR3 is TGTGCCACCAGTAAGTCGGGACCGATGAACACCGGGGAGCTGTTTTTT. The chain carries TRBV24-1 and TRBJ2-2; D may be TRBD1 or TRBD2 (5 bases each). There are 16 residues in the CDR3. Germline values: CDR1 KGHDR, CDR2 SFDVKD. The ends were cut back, 6 bases at V and 1 base at J, with 14 bases in the middle.

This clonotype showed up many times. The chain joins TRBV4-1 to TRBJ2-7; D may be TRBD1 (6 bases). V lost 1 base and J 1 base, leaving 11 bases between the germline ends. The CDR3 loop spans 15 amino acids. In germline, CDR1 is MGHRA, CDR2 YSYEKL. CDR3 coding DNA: TGCGCCAGCAGCCAAGGACAGGCGATATCCTACGAGCAGTACTTC. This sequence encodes CASSQGQAISYEQYF.

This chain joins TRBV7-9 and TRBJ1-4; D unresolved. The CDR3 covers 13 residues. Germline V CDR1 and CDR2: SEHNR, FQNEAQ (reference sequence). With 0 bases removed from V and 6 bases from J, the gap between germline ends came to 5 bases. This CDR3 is CASSLAPDEKLFF. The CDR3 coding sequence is TGTGCCAGCAGCTTAGCCCCAGATGAAAAACTGTTTTTT.

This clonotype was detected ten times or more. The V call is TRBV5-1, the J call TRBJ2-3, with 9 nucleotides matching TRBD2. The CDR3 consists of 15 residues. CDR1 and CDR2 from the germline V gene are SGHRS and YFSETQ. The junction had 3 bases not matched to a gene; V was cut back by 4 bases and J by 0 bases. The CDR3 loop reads CASSQRGASTDTQYF. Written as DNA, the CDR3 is TGCGCCAGCAGCCAGCGGGGGGCTAGCACAGATACGCAGTATTTT.

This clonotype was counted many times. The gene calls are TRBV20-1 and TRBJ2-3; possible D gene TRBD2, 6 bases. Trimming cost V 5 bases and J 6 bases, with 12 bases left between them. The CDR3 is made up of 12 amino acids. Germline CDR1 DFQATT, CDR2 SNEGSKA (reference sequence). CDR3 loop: CSADAGSDTQYF. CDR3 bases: TGCAGTGCTGACGCGGGGTCGGATACGCAGTATTTT.